A selection of T cell receptor beta chains follows, all from one sample in a study of blood T cells in healthy people across ages. MiXCR, run by TCRdb on the 5' RACE reads, gives a single entry per CDR3 protein. There are fewer than 800,000 distinct CDR3 sequences in the sample; roughly 25% occur only once, and more than 8% lies in the top ten. The same sample was also studied in work on T cells of mothers and their children.

Sequenced: blood. The origin of the receptors is a boy younger than 18 in good health. The CDR3 runs from the conserved cysteine through the conserved F or W. D genes are given only for firm matches. Not all rows give a size; the values are once, few, many and, for expanded clones, a class.

size	J	D	V	DNA	CDR3
few	TRBJ2-5	TRBD2	TRBV20-1	TGCAGTGCTAGAGGGGCTAGCGGAGTGGAGACCCAGTACTTC	CSARGASGVETQYF
.	TRBJ2-2	TRBD2	TRBV4-1	TGCGCCAGCAGCCAAGTAGTAGGGACTAGCGGGAACGGGGAGCTGTTTTTT	CASSQVVGTSGNGELFF
.	TRBJ2-3	TRBD2	TRBV5-1	TGCGCCAGCGCCCGCGGGGGGGCGAGGACAGATACGCAGTATTTT	CASARGGARTDTQYF
few	TRBJ2-5	.	TRBV6-2/TRBV6-3	TGTGCCAGCGAGGGGAGCCAAGAGACCCAGTACTTC	CASEGSQETQYF
.	TRBJ1-2	.	TRBV6-1	TGTGCCAGCAGTGAATCACTTGGGCGCTCCTATGGCTACACCTTC	CASSESLGRSYGYTF
.	TRBJ2-1	TRBD2	TRBV20-1	TGCAGTGCTAGACAGTTAGCGACTAGCGCGTATGAGCAGTTCTTC	CSARQLATSAYEQFF
.	TRBJ2-1	.	TRBV9	TGTGCCAGCGCCTCTAGCGACTATAACAATGAGCAGTTCTTC	CASASSDYNNEQFF
.	TRBJ1-1	.	TRBV6-1	TGTGCCAGCGTGAGGAGACCAGGTCAAGCGTACACTGAAGCTTTCTTT	CASVRRPGQAYTEAFF
.	TRBJ1-2	TRBD1	TRBV5-1	TGCGCCAGCAGCTCCCGGGACAGTACTAACTATGGCTACACCTTC	CASSSRDSTNYGYTF
few	TRBJ2-7	.	TRBV28	TGTGCCAGCAGTTCCCCAGGGATGACCTACGAGCAGTACTTC	CASSSPGMTYEQYF
few	TRBJ2-1	.	TRBV5-4	TGTGCCAGCAGCTTGGGGGTAGTAAAGCATGAGCAGTTCTTC	CASSLGVVKHEQFF
.	TRBJ1-2	.	TRBV4-3	TGCGCCAGCAGCCAAGGTAGCTGGGAAATCTATGGCTACACCTTC	CASSQGSWEIYGYTF
few	TRBJ2-7	TRBD2	TRBV5-6	TGTGCCAGCAGCCCCGGGACTAGCGGGCGCATCTACGAGCAGTACTTC	CASSPGTSGRIYEQYF
.	TRBJ1-2	.	TRBV12-3/TRBV12-4	TGTGCCAGCAGCTTTGGGTCAGCAGTTTCGAACTATGGCTACACCTTC	CASSFGSAVSNYGYTF
.	TRBJ2-2	TRBD2	TRBV5-1	TGCGCCAGCAGCCCGGCCGGGCTAGCGGGAGTCAAGGGTACCGGGGAGCTGTTTTTT	CASSPAGLAGVKGTGELFF
few	TRBJ2-3	TRBD2	TRBV7-3	TGTGCCAGCAGCTTAAGGGCTAGCGGGGGCACAGATACGCAGTATTTT	CASSLRASGGTDTQYF
.	TRBJ1-1	.	TRBV20-1	TGCAGTGCTTACCAGAACACTGAAGCTTTCTTT	CSAYQNTEAFF
many	TRBJ1-1	.	TRBV12-3/TRBV12-4	TGTGCCAGCAGTCCTCCCTTGACAGGCCAAGCTTTCTTT	CASSPPLTGQAFF
.	TRBJ2-1	.	TRBV9	TGTGCCAGCAGCGTATCGTTCGGGATCAAATACAATGAGCAGTTCTTC	CASSVSFGIKYNEQFF
few	TRBJ2-7	.	TRBV20-1	TGCAGTGCTAGTGACGCCGAACAGTACTTC	CSASDAEQYF
.	TRBJ2-1	.	TRBV7-3	TGTGCCAGCAGCTTAATGAGTACTAGCAGGGCCTACAATGAGCAGTTCTTC	CASSLMSTSRAYNEQFF
.	TRBJ1-2	.	TRBV12-3/TRBV12-4	TGTGCCAGCAGTTTAACAGGTTCGAACTATGGCTACACCTTC	CASSLTGSNYGYTF
.	TRBJ1-4	.	TRBV27	TGTGCCAGCAGTTTGGCGGTTACAGACTATGAAAAACTGTTTTTT	CASSLAVTDYEKLFF
.	TRBJ1-1	.	TRBV14	TGTGCCAGCAGCCAAGGTATGAAGGGGGTCACTGAAGCTTTCTTT	CASSQGMKGVTEAFF
.	TRBJ2-3	TRBD2	TRBV2	TGTGCCAGCATTTTCATGGGACTAGTCACAGATACGCAGTATTTT	CASIFMGLVTDTQYF
few	TRBJ2-1	TRBD1	TRBV5-1	TGCGCCAGCAGATCGACAGGGCCCTACAATGAGCAGTTCTTC	CASRSTGPYNEQFF